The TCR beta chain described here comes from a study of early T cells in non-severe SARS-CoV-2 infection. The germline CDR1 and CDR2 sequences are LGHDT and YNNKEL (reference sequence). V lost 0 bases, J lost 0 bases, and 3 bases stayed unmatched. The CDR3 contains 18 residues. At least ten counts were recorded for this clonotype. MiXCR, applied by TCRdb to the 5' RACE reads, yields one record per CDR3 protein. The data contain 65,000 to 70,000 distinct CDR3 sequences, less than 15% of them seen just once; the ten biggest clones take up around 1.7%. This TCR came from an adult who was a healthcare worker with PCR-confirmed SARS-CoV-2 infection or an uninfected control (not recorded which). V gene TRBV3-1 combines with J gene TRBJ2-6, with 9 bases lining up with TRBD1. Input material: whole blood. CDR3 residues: CASSQDRDRASGANVLTF. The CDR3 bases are TGTGCCAGCAGCCAAGACCGGGACAGGGCCTCTGGGGCCAACGTCCTGACTTTC.